The 30 T cell receptor beta chains below all came from one sample that was sequenced in a study of blood T cell repertoires in COVID-19. Sequencing was performed with immunoSEQ multiplex PCR; in TCRdb, only in-frame clones are kept and a portion is missing. There are roughly 40,000 clones in the sample; roughly 84% occur only once, and roughly three fifths lies in the top ten. Sequencing was carried out using peripheral blood. Source of these receptors: a man aged 70-80 years with acute or convalescent COVID-19.

This clone was counted only a few times. CDR3 nucleotides: TGTGCCAGCACCCTCCTGGGACAGGGAGGCGAAAAACTGTTTTTT. Translating it yields CASTLLGQGGEKLFF. The chain combines TRBV7-9 with TRBJ1-4; TRBD1 matches at 9 bases. In germline, CDR1 is SEHNR, CDR2 FQNEAQ (reference sequence). The CDR3 sequence is 15 residues long. The V gene end was trimmed by 7 bases and the J gene end by 8 bases; junction bases not matched to a gene: 11.

The chain is built from TRBV6-6 and TRBJ1-1; TRBD1 matches 10 bases. Germline loops: CDR1 MNHNY, CDR2 SVGAGI (reference sequence). V was pared by 6 bases and J by 3 bases, with 10 bases of the junction left unmatched. The CDR3 totals 16 residues. CDR3 region: CASSELRGTGDTEAFF. The CDR3 DNA is TGTGCCAGCAGCGAACTCAGGGGGACAGGGGACACTGAAGCTTTCTTT.

This chain uses TRBV27 with TRBJ2-1; 7 bases line up with TRBD2. This CDR3 has 13 amino acids. V trimming: 5 bases; J trimming: 6 bases; junction bases outside the gene matches: 4. CDR1 and CDR2 (germline): MNHEY, SMNVEV (reference sequence). The CDR3 spells CASSRTSSNEQFF. DNA for the CDR3: TGTGCCAGCAGTCGGACTAGTTCCAATGAGCAGTTCTTC.

The genes are TRBV18 and TRBJ1-1, with D possibly TRBD1 on 6 matching bases. CDR3 length equals 16 residues. CDR1 and CDR2 (germline): KGHSH, LQKENI. V was clipped by 4 bases and J by 0 bases, with 15 bases between them. This CDR3 is CASSHRDNRLNTEAFF. In nucleotides, the CDR3 is TGTGCCAGCTCACACCGGGACAACCGCCTGAACACTGAAGCTTTCTTT.

The V gene is TRBV7-3, the J gene TRBJ1-1; possibly TRBD1 for D (5 bases). The CDR3 contains 14 residues. Germline CDR1 SGHTA, CDR2 FQGTGA. V lost 5 bases to trimming and J lost 0 bases, with 10 bases between them. CDR3 coding DNA: TGTGCCAGCAGCGACGGGGGAATGAACACTGAAGCTTTCTTT. Residues: CASSDGGMNTEAFF.

V usage is TRBV19 and J usage is TRBJ1-2, with 10 positions matching TRBD1. V trimming: 4 bases; J trimming: 1 base; junction bases outside the gene matches: 3. This CDR3 comprises 15 residues. Looked up from germline, CDR1 is LNHDA and CDR2 is SQIVND (reference sequence). The CDR3 nucleotides read TGTGCCAGTAGTACGACAGGGGGCTTTAACTATGGCTACACCTTC. Protein product: CASSTTGGFNYGYTF.

The rearrangement uses TRBV3-1 (or the pseudogene TRBV3-2) and TRBJ2-7, with a possible D match to TRBD1 (6 bases). Germline V gives CDR1 LGHDT, CDR2 YNNKEL (reference sequence). V lost 2 bases, J lost 6 bases, and 17 bases lay in between. The CDR3 consists of 15 residues. CDR3 region: CASSQLDRRTLEQYF. The CDR3 nucleotides read TGTGCCAGCAGCCAACTTGACAGGCGAACCCTCGAGCAGTACTTC.

The chain joins TRBV19 to TRBJ1-1; D gene ambiguous. Germline loops: CDR1 LNHDA, CDR2 SQIVND (reference sequence). CDR3 length: 14 amino acids. V lost 6 bases to trimming and J lost 1 base, with 12 bases between them. This chain's CDR3 is CASRDSRRNTEAFF. The DNA for the CDR3 is TGTGCCAGTAGGGACTCCCGGAGGAACACTGAAGCTTTCTTT.

In this sample, this clone turned up once. CDR3 protein: CASSQDPRSQVETQYF. DNA of the CDR3: TGTGCCAGCAGCCAAGATCCACGGTCCCAGGTAGAGACCCAGTACTTC. J is TRBJ2-5 and V is TRBV3-1 (or the pseudogene TRBV3-2); D is ambiguous. The CDR3 runs to 16 residues. Trimming stripped 0 bases from V and 4 bases from J, with 15 bases between. The germline V gene has CDR1 LGHDT and CDR2 YNNKEL (reference sequence).

About this clone: Distinct nucleotide sequences in the sample also encode this CDR3. This chain joins TRBV27 and TRBJ2-2; the D is unclear. V gave up 8 bases and J gave up 4 bases, with 11 bases separating them. Germline loops: CDR1 MNHEY, CDR2 SMNVEV (reference sequence). The CDR3 contains 13 residues. The CDR3 bases are TGTGCCAGCCGTCGTTCCGTCACCGGGGAGCTGTTTTTT. Its protein is CASRRSVTGELFF.

The V call is TRBV24-1, the J call TRBJ2-1; possible D gene TRBD1, 6 bases. Trimming shortened V by 3 bases and J by 1 base, and 12 bases separated the two germline ends. The CDR3 totals 16 residues. CDR1 and CDR2 (germline): KGHDR, SFDVKD. This chain's CDR3 is CATSDIPGASYNEQFF. CDR3 bases: TGTGCCACCAGTGATATTCCAGGGGCATCCTACAATGAGCAGTTCTTC.

J is TRBJ2-7 and V is TRBV7-9; D not resolved. The CDR3 consists of 12 residues. In germline, CDR1 is SEHNR, CDR2 FQNEAQ (reference sequence). CDR3 residues: CAASREVGEQYF. The CDR3 DNA follows: TGTGCTGCTTCCCGTGAGGTTGGCGAGCAGTACTTC.

The CDR3 loop is CASSLVRSEQYF. CDR3 in DNA: TGTGCCAGCAGCTTAGTTCGTTCCGAGCAGTACTTC. The chain combines TRBV11-2 with TRBJ2-7, with D unclear. The CDR3 extends over 12 amino acids. Germline lookup yields CDR1 SGHAT and CDR2 FQNNGV. The germline V and J ends were trimmed by 1 base and 6 bases, with 7 bases remaining between them.

The chain has TRBV1 and TRBJ2-7; the D call in the table, TRBD2, was not verified against the DNA. TRBV1 is described as a pseudogene. This CDR3 spans 16 amino acids. The CDR3 protein is CTSSRGYQRDSYEQYF. CDR3 nucleotides: TGCACCAGCAGCCGGGGGTACCAGCGGGATTCCTACGAGCAGTACTTC.

CDR3: CASSRQGETQYF. DNA for the CDR3: TGTGCCAGCAGCCGACAGGGGGAGACCCAGTACTTC. The chain couples TRBV7-2 to TRBJ2-5; 8 nucleotides agree with TRBD1. The V gene's germline CDR1 is SGHTA and CDR2 FQGNSA. The CDR3 extends over 12 amino acids. V lost 5 bases and J lost 5; bases outside the gene matches: 1.

This rearrangement joins TRBV9 to TRBJ1-1, with TRBD1 as a possible D gene (6 bases). V dropped 4 bases and J dropped 4 bases, with 14 bases sitting between them. This CDR3 contains 14 residues. Germline V gene data show CDR1 as SGDLS and CDR2 as YYNGEE. The CDR3 DNA is TGTGCCAGCAGCCCCCAGACAGGAAGCACTGAAGCTTTCTTT. Its protein product is CASSPQTGSTEAFF.

The CDR3 sequence: CASSESVYQPQHF. The CDR3 bases are TGTGCCAGCAGTGAATCCGTATATCAGCCCCAGCATTTT. The chain links TRBV2 to TRBJ1-5; D not certain. Germline-derived CDR1 and CDR2 are SNHLY and FYNNEI. CDR3 length: 13 residues. V was shortened by 2 bases and J by 5 bases, with 7 bases between the two germline ends.

This clone was recorded only once. The chain has TRBV7-9 and TRBJ1-6; D is possibly TRBD1 (6 bases). From germline, CDR1 is SEHNR and CDR2 FQNEAQ (reference sequence). The CDR3 length is 14 residues. The ends were cut back, 8 bases at V and 7 bases at J, with 15 bases in the middle. DNA for the CDR3: TGTGCCAGCGGCACAGGGTTCGGCAATTCACCCCTCCACTTT. This codes for CASGTGFGNSPLHF.

V is TRBV19 and J is TRBJ2-1; maybe TRBD2 (6 bases). This CDR3 comprises 16 residues. With 0 bases removed from V and 2 bases from J, the gap between germline ends came to 11 bases. Per germline, CDR1 LNHDA and CDR2 SQIVND (reference sequence). The CDR3 DNA sequence: TGTGCCAGTAGTATAGAGGGGTGGGGGGCCTACAATGAGCAGTTCTTC. Its protein product is CASSIEGWGAYNEQFF.

The rearrangement joins TRBV7-9 to TRBJ2-5; TRBD2 aligns across 10 bases. The V and J ends lost 4 bases and 0 bases, in that order; junction bases with no gene match: 5. The CDR3 length is 16 residues. Germline V gives CDR1 SEHNR, CDR2 FQNEAQ (reference sequence). The CDR3 here is CASSSSGRDYQETQYF. CDR3 coding DNA: TGTGCCAGCAGCTCGAGCGGGAGGGATTACCAAGAGACCCAGTACTTC.

The chain links TRBV6-5 to TRBJ2-2, with a weak D call TRBD1 (6 bases). This CDR3 comprises 13 residues. Trimming pared 6 bases from V and 5 bases from J, leaving 10 bases between. The germline CDR1 and CDR2 sequences are MNHEY and SVGAGI. CDR3 nucleotides: TGTGCCAGCAGACGCACAGGGACCGGGGAGCTGTTTTTT. This sequence encodes CASRRTGTGELFF.

V gene TRBV6-2 or TRBV6-3 combines with J gene TRBJ1-5; D is undetermined. Germline V gene data show CDR1 as MNHEY and CDR2 as SVGEGT. The CDR3 length is 16 residues. The V and J ends lost 0 bases and 0 bases respectively, with 9 bases between them. The CDR3 is CASSYSAINSNQPQHF. The CDR3, as DNA: TGTGCCAGCAGTTACTCAGCGATTAATAGCAATCAGCCCCAGCATTTT.

This chain links TRBV7-3 with TRBJ2-5; D is perhaps TRBD2 (7 bases). Trimming pared 5 bases from V and 7 bases from J, leaving 20 bases between. From germline, CDR1 is SGHTA and CDR2 FQGTGA. This CDR3 has 15 amino acids. The CDR3 reads CASSIQPGGRGTQYF. Written as DNA, the CDR3 is TGTGCCAGCAGCATCCAGCCCGGGGGGCGCGGGACCCAGTACTTC.

The rearrangement uses TRBV4-3 and TRBJ2-1; tentatively, D is TRBD2 (6 bases). V was shortened by 0 bases and J by 3 bases, with 9 bases between the two germline ends. CDR1 is LGHNA, CDR2 YSLEER, per germline. The CDR3 runs to 15 residues. The CDR3 loop is CASSQDTGLYNEQFF. CDR3 DNA: TGCGCCAGCAGCCAAGATACGGGACTCTACAATGAGCAGTTCTTC.

V usage is TRBV28 and J usage is TRBJ2-2; D may be TRBD2 (6 bases). The CDR3 runs to 15 residues. V lost 6 bases and J 6 bases, leaving 17 bases between the germline ends. From germline, CDR1 is MDHEN and CDR2 SYDVKM. The DNA of the CDR3 is TGTGCCAGCAGGGAAATTGGGAGGCGGGCCGGGGAGCTGTTTTTT. Its translation: CASREIGRRAGELFF.

This rearrangement joins TRBV4-3 to TRBJ2-7; 8 bases align to TRBD1. The CDR3 runs 16 residues. Unmatched junction bases numbered 9, after V lost 5 bases and J lost 0 bases. Germline CDR1 is LGHNA and CDR2 is YSLEER. This chain's CDR3 is CASSKSQGASSYEQYF. CDR3 DNA: TGCGCCAGCAGCAAGAGTCAGGGGGCAAGCTCCTACGAGCAGTACTTC.

The gene calls are TRBV5-4 and TRBJ2-2; D perhaps matches TRBD2 (6 bases). Germline CDR1 SGHNT, CDR2 YYREEE (reference sequence). The V gene lost 3 bases and the J gene lost 6 bases, with 9 bases spanning the gap. This CDR3 region has 13 residues. In nucleotides, the CDR3 is TGTGCCAGCAGCTCCCGACTAGCCGGGGAGCTGTTTTTT. It translates to CASSSRLAGELFF.

The gene calls are TRBV10-3 and TRBJ2-1; 14 positions agree with TRBD2. Looked up from germline, CDR1 is ENHRY and CDR2 is SYGVKD. The CDR3 has 18 residues. The trim removed 4 bases at V and 2 bases at J, leaving 7 bases unmatched. CDR3 DNA sequence: TGTGCCATCAGTGGGACTAGCGGGGGGCCGTCCGCCTACAATGAGCAGTTCTTC. The encoded protein is CAISGTSGGPSAYNEQFF.

The V gene is TRBV7-2, the J gene TRBJ2-7; TRBD1 aligns across 7 bases. The CDR3 extends over 15 amino acids. The germline V gene has CDR1 SGHTA and CDR2 FQGNSA. Trimming at V came to 5 bases and at J to 2 bases, leaving 9 bases not matched to a gene. Written as DNA, the CDR3 is TGTGCCAGCAGCACCCGACAGGGTGTAACCTACGAGCAGTACTTC. It encodes CASSTRQGVTYEQYF.

This clone was detected once. The chain carries TRBV11-2 and TRBJ2-7; a weak D match, TRBD1 (7 bases). Germline V gives CDR1 SGHAT, CDR2 FQNNGV. V was trimmed by 2 bases and J by 2 bases, leaving 19 bases between them. The CDR3 sequence is 17 residues long. Here the CDR3 reads CASSLSGGSFTAYEQYF. The CDR3 DNA reads TGTGCCAGCAGCTTATCAGGGGGGAGTTTTACTGCCTACGAGCAGTACTTC. Drawing the rest from reference TRBV11-2 and TRBJ2-7, the complete variable domain is EAGVAQSPRYKIIEKRQSVAFWCNPISGHATLYWYQQILGQGPKLLIQFQNNGVVDDSQLPKDRFSAERLKGVDSTLKIQPAKLEDSAVYLCASSLSGGSFTAYEQYFGPGTRLTVT.